The rows below give T cell receptor beta chains drawn from one sample of a study of PD-L1 blockade in urothelial cancer. Produced via immunoSEQ multiplex PCR; TCRdb's table is partial and in-frame only. The sample yields 45,000 to 65,000 clones, approximately 87% seen once. The material was PBMCs, obtained around atezolizumab (anti-PD-L1) treatment. The receptors were sampled from a man aged 40-49 years with urothelial cancer. The CDR3 runs from the conserved cysteine through the conserved F or W. D genes are given only for firm matches. For some rows the clone size is stated as once, few or many, or as a class when expanded; others skip it.

>TRBJ1-3|TRBD1|21|NA|TRBV28
CASSPAATKGGTGGARNTIYF
TGTGCCAGCAGTCCCGCGGCGACCAAAGGGGGGACAGGGGGCGCAAGGAACACCATATATTTT
>TRBJ2-1|NA|15|NA|TRBV6-4
CASSDSAGSGNEQFF
TGTGCCAGCAGTGACTCGGCTGGGAGCGGGAATGAGCAGTTCTTC
>TRBJ2-7|TRBD2|15|NA|TRBV6-5
CASSQRAGGPDEQYF
TGTGCCAGCAGTCAGCGAGCGGGAGGGCCCGACGAGCAGTACTTC
>TRBJ1-1|NA|13|few|TRBV29-1
CSARVAGNTEAFF
TGCAGCGCGCGGGTGGCGGGGAACACTGAAGCTTTCTTT
>TRBJ2-7|TRBD2|15|NA|TRBV18
CASSPETSGSYEQYF
TGTGCCAGCTCACCAGAGACTAGCGGCTCCTACGAGCAGTACTTC
>TRBJ1-1|NA|14|NA|TRBV7-6
CASSLNEGDTEAFF
TGTGCCAGCAGCTTGAATGAAGGAGACACTGAAGCTTTCTTT
>TRBJ1-5|NA|16|NA|TRBV28
CASSRTVGGSNQPQHF
TGTGCCAGCAGCCGTACCGTGGGGGGAAGCAATCAGCCCCAGCATTTT
>TRBJ1-2|NA|13|NA|TRBV29-1
CSVLVSLNYGYTF
TGCAGCGTTCTAGTCAGCCTAAACTATGGCTACACCTTC
>TRBJ1-1|TRBD1|15|NA|TRBV19
CASSISRQGNTEAFF
TGTGCCAGTAGTATTAGTCGACAGGGCAACACTGAAGCTTTCTTT
>TRBJ2-3|NA|17|NA|TRBV27
CASSYWPRSSSADTQYF
TGTGCCAGCAGTTATTGGCCCCGGTCAAGCAGCGCAGATACGCAGTATTTT
>TRBJ2-5|TRBD1|15|NA|TRBV11-2
CASSPTGVAIETQYF
TGTGCCAGCAGCCCTACAGGGGTTGCGATTGAGACCCAGTACTTC
>TRBJ1-5|TRBD1|16|NA|TRBV2
CASSAVHGTGIEPQHF
TGTGCCAGCAGCGCCGTGCACGGGACAGGGATAGAGCCCCAGCATTTT
>TRBJ2-7|TRBD2|15|few|TRBV28
CASRGTSGSFYEQYF
TGTGCCAGCAGGGGGACTAGCGGGAGTTTCTACGAGCAGTACTTC
>TRBJ1-1|TRBD1|16|once|TRBV7-8
CASSPWTGGGSTEAFF
TGTGCCAGCAGCCCCTGGACAGGGGGCGGGAGCACTGAAGCTTTCTTT
>TRBJ1-2|NA|14|NA|TRBV2
CASVGDDKSVGYTF
TGTGCCAGCGTGGGAGACGATAAATCGGTCGGCTACACCTTC
>TRBJ1-2|NA|14|NA|TRBV5-1
CARTPGGANYGYTF
TGCGCCCGTACCCCCGGGGGAGCTAACTATGGCTACACCTTC
>TRBJ2-6|NA|13|few|TRBV25-1
CASTGTGANVLTF
TGTGCCAGTACAGGGACCGGGGCCAACGTCCTGACTTTC
>TRBJ2-1|NA|14|NA|TRBV29-1
CSVGSERYYNEQFF
TGCAGCGTTGGTAGCGAACGATATTACAATGAGCAGTTCTTC
>TRBJ1-4|NA|14|NA|TRBV10-2
CASTEGGADEKLFF
TGCGCCAGCACCGAGGGGGGGGCAGATGAAAAACTGTTTTTT
>TRBJ2-3|NA|19|NA|TRBV4-1
CASSQEGAGRGGWRDTQYF
TGCGCCAGCAGCCAAGAAGGTGCGGGTCGAGGTGGATGGCGAGATACGCAGTATTTT
>TRBJ2-3|TRBD2|16|NA|TRBV7-2
CASSPGLAGRADTQYF
TGTGCCAGCAGCCCCGGACTAGCGGGAAGGGCAGATACGCAGTATTTT
>TRBJ2-3|NA|12|NA|TRBV7-2
CASSPRGDTQYF
TGTGCCAGCAGCCCGAGAGGAGATACGCAGTATTTT
>TRBJ1-1|TRBD1|16|NA|TRBV7-9
CASSLARGNRGVEAFF
TGTGCCAGCAGCTTAGCGAGAGGTAACAGGGGGGTTGAAGCTTTCTTT
>TRBJ1-1|NA|15|NA|TRBV28
CASTPGRGMNTEAFF
TGTGCCAGCACTCCAGGCCGGGGGATGAACACTGAAGCTTTCTTT
>TRBJ1-2|TRBD1|13|NA|TRBV16
CASSPGQADGYTF
TGTGCCAGCAGCCCCGGACAGGCCGATGGCTACACCTTC
>TRBJ2-7|TRBD1|15|NA|TRBV4-1
CASSQVLGTDYEQYF
TGCGCCAGCAGCCAAGTCCTCGGGACAGACTACGAGCAGTACTTC
>TRBJ2-7|TRBD2|13|NA|TRBV5-1
CASSTIAGHEQYF
TGCGCCAGCAGCACGATAGCGGGCCACGAGCAGTACTTC
>TRBJ2-7|TRBD1|15|NA|TRBV7-3
CASSKDRIGQEEQYF
TGTGCCAGCAGCAAAGATAGAATCGGACAGGAGGAGCAGTACTTC
>TRBJ2-7|TRBD2|13|once|TRBV28
CASGVAGFYEQYF
TGTGCCAGTGGGGTAGCGGGATTCTACGAGCAGTACTTC
>TRBJ2-7|TRBD1|15|NA|TRBV5-1
CASSLVTGTGGEQYF
TGCGCCAGCAGCTTAGTGACAGGGACCGGTGGCGAGCAGTACTTC
>TRBJ2-7|TRBD2|14|NA|TRBV7-9
CATVGLAGDHEQYF
TGTGCCACCGTCGGGTTAGCGGGAGACCACGAGCAGTACTTC
>TRBJ2-3|NA|13|NA|TRBV5-4
CASSLSDSATQYF
TGTGCCAGCAGCTTGTCCGACAGTGCTACGCAGTATTTT
>TRBJ2-2|TRBD2|14|NA|TRBV7-6
CASSSGGTAGELFF
TGTGCCAGCAGCTCGGGGGGAACGGCCGGGGAGCTGTTTTTT
>TRBJ1-2|NA|17|few|TRBV28
CASSSTGQPLANYGYTF
TGTGCCAGCAGTTCGACGGGACAACCGTTAGCTAACTATGGCTACACCTTC
>TRBJ2-1|NA|15|NA|TRBV9
CASSVGSLAYNEQFF
TGTGCCAGCAGCGTAGGTTCCTTAGCCTACAATGAGCAGTTCTTC
>TRBJ2-7|TRBD2|15|NA|TRBV6-1
CASSGVGRESDEQYF
TGTGCCAGCAGTGGGGTGGGGCGGGAGAGCGACGAGCAGTACTTC
>TRBJ1-5|NA|16|NA|TRBV5-5
CASSLEWGLGNQPQHF
TGTGCCAGCAGCTTGGAGTGGGGGCTAGGCAATCAGCCCCAGCATTTT
>TRBJ2-1|TRBD2|16|NA|TRBV5-1
CASGSQLAGGPGEQFF
TGCGCCAGCGGGTCCCAACTAGCGGGAGGGCCGGGTGAGCAGTTCTTC
>TRBJ2-7|NA|15|NA|TRBV7-6
CASSLARGRDYEQYF
TGTGCCAGCAGCTTAGCGCGGGGTAGGGACTACGAGCAGTACTTC
>TRBJ1-1|NA|13|few|TRBV7-9
CASSFSGPTEAFF
TGTGCCAGCAGCTTCTCGGGTCCCACTGAAGCTTTCTTT
>TRBJ1-1|NA|14|NA|TRBV9
CASSVGRKNTEAFF
TGTGCCAGCAGCGTAGGGCGGAAGAACACTGAAGCTTTCTTT
>TRBJ2-2|TRBD2|15|NA|TRBV9
CASRREGPGTGELFF
TGTGCCAGCCGTCGGGAGGGCCCGGGGACCGGGGAGCTGTTTTTT
>TRBJ2-3|TRBD1|13|NA|TRBV25-1
CASKGQSTDTQYF
TGTGCCAGCAAGGGACAGAGCACAGATACGCAGTATTTT
>TRBJ1-1|TRBD1|16|NA|TRBV10-3
CAISDASGGLNTEAFF
TGTGCCATCAGCGACGCTTCAGGGGGTCTGAACACTGAAGCTTTCTTT
>TRBJ1-1|NA|12|NA|TRBV28
CASSNLFTEAFF
TGTGCCAGCAGTAATCTATTCACTGAAGCTTTCTTT
>TRBJ2-7|NA|14|NA|TRBV6-5
CASSYSGTSYEQYF
TGTGCCAGCAGTTACTCCGGGACATCTTACGAGCAGTACTTC
>TRBJ2-1|TRBD2|15|few|TRBV28
CASSLMGEGRGEQFF
TGTGCCAGCAGTTTAATGGGGGAGGGCCGCGGTGAGCAGTTCTTC